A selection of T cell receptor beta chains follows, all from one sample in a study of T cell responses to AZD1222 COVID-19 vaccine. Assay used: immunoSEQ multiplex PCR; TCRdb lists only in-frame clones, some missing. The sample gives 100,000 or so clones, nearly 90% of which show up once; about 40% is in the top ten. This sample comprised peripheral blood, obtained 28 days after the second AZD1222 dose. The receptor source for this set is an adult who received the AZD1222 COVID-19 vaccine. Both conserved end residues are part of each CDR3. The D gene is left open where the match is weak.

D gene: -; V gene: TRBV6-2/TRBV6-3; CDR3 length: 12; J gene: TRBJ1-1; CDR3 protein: CASSYLGAEAFF; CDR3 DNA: TGTGCCAGCAGTTATCTTGGGGCTGAAGCTTTCTTT
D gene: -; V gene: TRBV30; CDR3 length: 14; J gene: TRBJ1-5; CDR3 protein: CAWSVRGSNQPQHF; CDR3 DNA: TGTGCCTGGAGTGTACGGGGGAGCAATCAGCCCCAGCATTTT
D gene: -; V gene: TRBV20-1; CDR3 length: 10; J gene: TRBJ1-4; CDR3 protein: CSASDEKLFF; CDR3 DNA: TGCAGTGCTAGTGACGAAAAACTGTTTTTT
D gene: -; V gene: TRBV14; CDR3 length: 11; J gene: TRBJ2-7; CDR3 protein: CASSQFTEQYF; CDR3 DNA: TGTGCCAGCTCGCAATTCACCGAGCAGTACTTC
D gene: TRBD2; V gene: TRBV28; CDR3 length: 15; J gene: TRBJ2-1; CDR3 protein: CASRPGTIPYNEQFF; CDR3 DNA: TGTGCCAGCAGGCCAGGGACTATACCTTACAATGAGCAGTTCTTC
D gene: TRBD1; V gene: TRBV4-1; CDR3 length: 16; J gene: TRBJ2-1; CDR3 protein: CASSQVEDRVYNEQFF; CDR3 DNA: TGCGCCAGCAGCCAAGTGGAAGACAGGGTTTACAATGAGCAGTTCTTC
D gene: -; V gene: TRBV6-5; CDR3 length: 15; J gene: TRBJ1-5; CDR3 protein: CASSYSPVSNQPQHF; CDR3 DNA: TGTGCCAGCAGTTACTCTCCAGTAAGCAATCAGCCCCAGCATTTT
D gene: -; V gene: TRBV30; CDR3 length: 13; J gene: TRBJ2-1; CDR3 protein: CACIGQANREQFF; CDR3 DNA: TGTGCCTGTATTGGGCAGGCTAATCGCGAGCAGTTCTTC
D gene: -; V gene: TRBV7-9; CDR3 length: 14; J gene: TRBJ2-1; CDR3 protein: CAPPPGRVLSEQFF; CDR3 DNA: TGTGCCCCCCCGCCGGGACGGGTCTTGAGTGAGCAGTTCTTC
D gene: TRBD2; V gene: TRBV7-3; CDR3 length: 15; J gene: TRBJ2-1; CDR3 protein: CASSGGTSGYNEQFF; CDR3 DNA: TGTGCCAGCAGCGGCGGGACTAGCGGCTACAATGAGCAGTTCTTC